The rows below give T cell receptor beta chains drawn from one sample of a study of blood T cell repertoires in COVID-19. TCRdb keeps only in-frame clones here, not all; method: immunoSEQ multiplex PCR. The sample yields 45,000 to 50,000 clones, around 83% seen once. The sequencing input was peripheral blood. These receptors came from a man between 60 and 75 years old with active COVID-19. CDR3s include the opening cysteine and the closing phenylalanine or tryptophan. D genes are given only for firm matches. Where a row states a size, it is once, few, many or the class of an expanded clone; other rows omit it.

v_gene	j_gene	d_gene	abundance	CDR3nt	CDR3aa
TRBV27	TRBJ2-3	TRBD2	few	TGTGCCAGCAGTTCAACCCTTAGCGGGGTCGGGTTAGATACGCAGTATTTT	CASSSTLSGVGLDTQYF
TRBV19	TRBJ2-1	TRBD1	once	TGTGCCAGTAGTAGGGCCGGGACAGGGTCGAATGAGCAGTTCTTC	CASSRAGTGSNEQFF
TRBV5-1	TRBJ2-1	TRBD2	-	TGCGCCAGCAGCCCTAGGACTAGCGGGACCTACAATGAGCAGTTCTTC	CASSPRTSGTYNEQFF
TRBV14	TRBJ1-3	-	-	TGTGCCAGCAGCCAAGTCAACCGGGGGGCTGGAAACACCATATATTTT	CASSQVNRGAGNTIYF
TRBV29-1	TRBJ2-1	-	-	TGCAGCGTCCGGAGATACAATGAGCAGTTCTTC	CSVRRYNEQFF
TRBV29-1	TRBJ2-3	-	-	TGCAGCGTTGCCCCCGGCCCCGGCCAGGGCAGTTCAGATACGCAGTATTTT	CSVAPGPGQGSSDTQYF
TRBV9	TRBJ2-1	TRBD2	few	TGTGCCAGCAGCCTCGGGACTAGCGGCAATGAGCAGTTCTTC	CASSLGTSGNEQFF
TRBV15	TRBJ2-1	TRBD2	few	TGTGCCACCAGCAGAGCAGTAGCGGGGGGCTCCAGGGAGCAGTTCTTC	CATSRAVAGGSREQFF
TRBV3-1/TRBV3-2	TRBJ2-1	TRBD2	-	TGTGCCAGCAGCCAAGAAATACTACTAGCGGGGGACGATGAGCAGTTCTTC	CASSQEILLAGDDEQFF
TRBV11-3	TRBJ2-1	-	-	TGTGCCAGCAGCTTGGAAGGGAGCTCCTACAATGAGCAGTTCTTC	CASSLEGSSYNEQFF
TRBV7-9	TRBJ1-1	-	-	TGTGCCAGCAGCTCTTACAGGGTAGGGATGAGCGCTGAAGCTTTCTTT	CASSSYRVGMSAEAFF
TRBV6-6	TRBJ2-5	TRBD1	-	TGTGCCAGCAGTTCTTACACAGGGGAAGAGACCCAGTACTTC	CASSSYTGEETQYF
TRBV24-1	TRBJ2-1	TRBD1	once	TGTGCCACCAGTGATCCCCACTCAGGGGGCGCCTCCAATGAGCAGTTCTTC	CATSDPHSGGASNEQFF
TRBV18	TRBJ2-3	TRBD2	-	TGTGCCAGCTCACCTGTCCCGGGACTAGCGGGGGCGACTCCTTTATGGGCAGATACGCAGTATTTT	CASSPVPGLAGATPLWADTQYF
TRBV14	TRBJ1-2	-	-	TGTGCCAGCAGCCAAGGATCAGGGGTGAATGGCTACACCTTC	CASSQGSGVNGYTF
TRBV3-1/TRBV3-2	TRBJ1-1	-	-	TGTGCCAGCAGCCAGGAGCGGTTGGGGAACACTGAAGCTTTCTTT	CASSQERLGNTEAFF
TRBV4-3	TRBJ2-3	TRBD2	-	TGCGCCAGCAGCCAAGGGCCGCTACTAGCGGAGACAGATACGCAGTATTTT	CASSQGPLLAETDTQYF
TRBV15	TRBJ2-2	TRBD2	few	TGTGCCACCAGCAGCTGGACCCCTAGCGGGGATTGGGCCGGGGAGCTGTTTTTT	CATSSWTPSGDWAGELFF
TRBV15	TRBJ2-5	-	few	TGTGCCACTGCAGCACAACTAGGGAGACAGTACTTC	CATAAQLGRQYF
TRBV6-5	TRBJ1-2	-	-	TGTGCCAGCAGTTACTCACGGGGGGGCTACACCTTC	CASSYSRGGYTF
TRBV4-1	TRBJ1-1	-	-	TGCGCCAGCAGCCAGACCCCCCAGGACACTGAAGCTTTCTTT	CASSQTPQDTEAFF
TRBV5-5	TRBJ1-1	TRBD1	-	TGTGCCAGCAGCGCGGAACAGGGGATGACTGAAGCTTTCTTT	CASSAEQGMTEAFF
TRBV28	TRBJ2-7	TRBD1	-	TGTGCCAGCGAACGGGGGACAGGGGGCGTGACAGGCGAGCAGTACTTC	CASERGTGGVTGEQYF
TRBV7-8	TRBJ1-2	-	medium-sized	TGTGCCAGCAGCCCACGCTACTTACCCCCTAACTATGGCTACACCTTC	CASSPRYLPPNYGYTF
TRBV27	TRBJ2-7	-	-	TGTGCCAGCAGAAGGGACTCCCCTTACTCCTACGAGCAGTACTTC	CASRRDSPYSYEQYF
TRBV5-1	TRBJ2-1	-	once	TGCGCCAGCAGCCCTCAGGGGCCCTCCTACAATGAGCAGTTCTTC	CASSPQGPSYNEQFF
TRBV7-2	TRBJ2-1	TRBD2	-	TGTGCCAGCAGCTCCGGACTAGCGGTCTACAATGAGCAGTTCTTC	CASSSGLAVYNEQFF
TRBV20-1	TRBJ1-1	-	-	TGCAGTGCTAGTTTGTACGGGTTACCTGAAGCTTTCTTT	CSASLYGLPEAFF
TRBV6-1	TRBJ2-6	-	-	TGTGCCAGCAGTGTCCTACAGGGTGAGAAGGCGTGGGCTGGGGCCAACGTCCTGACTTTC	CASSVLQGEKAWAGANVLTF
TRBV30	TRBJ2-2	-	-	TGTGCCTGGTTAATTTTTAGTTTTAGGGGCGCTCCCGCCGGGGAGCTGTTTTTT	CAWLIFSFRGAPAGELFF
TRBV5-4	TRBJ1-3	-	-	TGTGCCAGCAGCGTCTCAGGGGCAGACGGAAACACCATATATTTT	CASSVSGADGNTIYF
TRBV7-9	TRBJ2-7	TRBD1	few	TGTGCCAGCAGCATAGGGACAGAAGGGCAGTACTTC	CASSIGTEGQYF
TRBV4-1	TRBJ2-7	TRBD1	-	TGCGCCAGCAGCCAAGATAAATCCGACAGGGGGTTCTCCTACGAGCAGTACTTC	CASSQDKSDRGFSYEQYF
TRBV7-9	TRBJ1-5	-	-	TGTGCCAGCAGCTTATCCAGCGCGGGCCAGCATTTT	CASSLSSAGQHF
TRBV18	TRBJ2-5	-	-	TGTGCCAGCTCACCTCTCCGACAGGAGCAAGACCTTATACAAGAGACCCAGTACTTC	CASSPLRQEQDLIQETQYF
TRBV27	TRBJ2-1	-	few	TGTGCCAGCAGTTTCATGGCGGCCTCCTACTACAATGAGCAGTTCTTC	CASSFMAASYYNEQFF